This TCR beta chain was captured by sequencing in a study of early T cells in non-severe SARS-CoV-2 infection. Overall study: With bulk RNA from unsorted whole blood as input, sequencing yielded unpaired chains.

TCRdb ran MiXCR on the 5' RACE reads and lists one entry per CDR3 protein. The data show 68,000 or so distinct CDR3 sequences, approximately 10% seen once. The CDR3 consists of 13 residues. Germline loops: CDR1 MNHNY, CDR2 SVGAGI (reference sequence). Trimming pared 2 bases from V and 3 bases from J, leaving 6 bases between. The specimen was whole blood. The chain has TRBV6-6 and TRBJ2-3; D uncertain. The TCR sequence derives from an adult who was a healthcare worker with PCR-confirmed SARS-CoV-2 infection or an uninfected control (not recorded which). For the CDR3, the DNA is TGTGCCAGCAGTTACACCGCGACAGATACGCAGTATTTT. Amino acid sequence: CASSYTATDTQYF.